These 13 T cell receptor beta chains were sequenced from one sample in a study of blood T cell repertoires in COVID-19. Repertoires were generated with immunoSEQ multiplex PCR, while TCRdb's copy carries only in-frame clones and drops some. The sample records over 60,000 clones, 82% being singletons. The sequenced material came from peripheral blood. These receptors were obtained from a human donor in a cohort sampled during active COVID-19.

The chain combines TRBV14 with TRBJ2-5, with a possible D match to TRBD2 (5 bases). The CDR3 runs to 16 residues. Germline-derived CDR1 and CDR2 are SGHDN and FVKESK. V was cut by 4 bases and J by 3 bases, with 18 bases left in between. As DNA, the CDR3 is TGTGCCAGCAGCCCACTTGATTGGAGAGGGAAAGAGACCCAGTACTTC. This sequence encodes CASSPLDWRGKETQYF.

The chain links TRBV7-9 to TRBJ1-5; tentative D call: TRBD1 (6 bases). CDR1 and CDR2 from the germline V gene are SEHNR and FQNEAQ (reference sequence). The CDR3 length is 13 residues. The ends were cut back, 5 bases at V and 4 bases at J, with 9 bases in the middle. The CDR3 DNA is TGTGCCAGCAGCCCCGGGACAAATCAGCCCCAGCATTTT. Translating it yields CASSPGTNQPQHF.

This sequence joins TRBV5-5 and TRBJ2-7; TRBD2 is a possible D gene (5 bases). Per the germline V gene, CDR1 is SGHKS and CDR2 is YYEKEE (reference sequence). V was pared by 4 bases and J by 0 bases, with 14 bases between. The CDR3 extends over 15 amino acids. In nucleotides, the CDR3 is TGTGCCAGCAGCCCTTCGGGTGGGAGCTCCTACGAGCAGTACTTC. Translation gives CASSPSGGSSYEQYF.

The gene calls are TRBV11-2 and TRBJ1-1; a weak D match, TRBD1 (5 bases). Looked up from germline, CDR1 is SGHAT and CDR2 is FQNNGV. Deletions cut 2 bases from V and 5 bases from J, with 12 bases between. This CDR3 is 14 amino acids long. The CDR3 nucleotides read TGTGCCAGCAGCTTACACAGGTTCGGGACTGAAGCTTTCTTT. It specifies CASSLHRFGTEAFF.

The genes are TRBV7-8 and TRBJ2-7; perhaps TRBD2 as D (7 bases). Germline loops: CDR1 SGHVS, CDR2 FQNEAQ. V lost 3 bases and J lost 0, with 12 bases in between. CDR3 length: 15 amino acids. The CDR3 sequence: CASSLGGGSSYEQYF. CDR3 DNA sequence: TGTGCCAGCAGCTTGGGAGGGGGGAGCTCCTACGAGCAGTACTTC. Full variable domain (outside the CDR3, taken from reference TRBV7-8 and TRBJ2-7): GAGVSQSPRYKVAKRGQDVALRCDPISGHVSLFWYQQALGQGPEFLTYFQNEAQLDKSGLPSDRFFAERPEGSVSTLKIQRTQQEDSAVYLCASSLGGGSSYEQYFGPGTRLTVT.

Only one count was recorded for this clone. The chain links TRBV11-2 to TRBJ1-3; no clear D. Deletions cut 2 bases from V and 0 bases from J, with 5 bases between. The CDR3 runs to 14 residues. CDR1 is SGHAT and CDR2 is FQNNGV in the germline V gene. The DNA for the CDR3 is TGTGCCAGCAGCTTAATCAGCTCTGGAAACACCATATATTTT. Its protein is CASSLISSGNTIYF.

This CDR3 reads CASSLGRDRGDEQYF. The CDR3 DNA reads TGTGCCAGCAGCTTGGGCCGGGACAGGGGGGACGAGCAGTACTTC. The rearrangement uses TRBV5-4 and TRBJ2-7, with 11 bases lining up with TRBD1. The length of the CDR3 is 15 residues. The V gene end was trimmed by 0 bases and the J gene end by 5 bases; junction bases not matched to a gene: 4. Looked up from germline, CDR1 is SGHNT and CDR2 is YYREEE (reference sequence).

The rearrangement uses TRBV7-2 and TRBJ2-7; 8 bases map to TRBD1. This CDR3 contains 14 residues. Germline-derived CDR1 and CDR2 are SGHTA and FQGNSA. V was pared by 2 bases and J by 5 bases, with 5 bases of the junction left unmatched. This chain's CDR3 is CASSLSGGIDEQYF. Written as DNA, the CDR3 is TGTGCCAGCAGCTTATCAGGGGGCATCGACGAGCAGTACTTC.

The chain is built from TRBV5-6 and TRBJ2-1, with 7 bases lining up with TRBD2. CDR1 SGHDT and CDR2 YYEEEE come from the germline V gene. V gave up 3 bases and J gave up 10 bases; unmatched junction bases: 10. This CDR3 is built from 14 residues. As DNA, the CDR3 is TGTGCCAGCAGCTCGCCGGGGCGGGAGTGGGAGCAGTTCTTC. Amino acids: CASSSPGREWEQFF. Complete variable domain (other parts from reference TRBV5-6 and TRBJ2-1): DAGVTQSPTHLIKTRGQQVTLRCSPKSGHDTVSWYQQALGQGPQFIFQYYEEEERQRGNFPDRFSGHQFPNYSSELNVNALLLGDSALYLCASSSPGREWEQFFGPGTRLTVL.

The genes are TRBV6-5 and TRBJ1-1; 7 nucleotides line up with TRBD1. Germline CDR1 and CDR2: MNHEY and SVGAGI. This CDR3 spans 12 amino acids. With 8 bases clipped from V and 5 bases from J, the junction kept 5 bases outside the gene matches. The CDR3 nucleotides are TGTGCCAGCTTCACAGGGGTGACTGAAGCTTTCTTT. Translated, it gives CASFTGVTEAFF.

The sample holds a few counts of this clone. The gene calls are TRBV12-3 or TRBV12-4 and TRBJ2-7; D is uncertain. There are 11 residues in the CDR3. V was clipped by 6 bases and J by 1 base, with 4 bases between them. CDR3 sequence (DNA): TGTGCCAGCAGCCATTCCTACGAGCAGTACTTC. Protein: CASSHSYEQYF.

This clone was seen only a few times. J is TRBJ2-7 and V is TRBV7-8, with 9 positions matching TRBD2. Germline V CDR1 and CDR2: SGHVS, FQNEAQ. CDR3 length equals 15 residues. J gave up 3 bases and V 4 bases, and 7 bases lay outside the gene matches. CDR3 residues: CASSSLAGRSYEQYF. CDR3 coding DNA: TGTGCCAGCAGCTCCCTAGCGGGGCGCAGCTACGAGCAGTACTTC.

The chain joins TRBV5-4 to TRBJ2-7, with TRBD2 identical over 7 bases. The CDR3 is made up of 15 amino acids. Germline-derived CDR1 and CDR2 are SGHNT and YYREEE (reference sequence). V gave up 4 bases and J gave up 5 bases; unmatched junction bases: 12. The CDR3: CASSPLEAGSNEQYF. In nucleotides, the CDR3 is TGTGCCAGCAGCCCCCTGGAAGCGGGGAGTAACGAGCAGTACTTC.